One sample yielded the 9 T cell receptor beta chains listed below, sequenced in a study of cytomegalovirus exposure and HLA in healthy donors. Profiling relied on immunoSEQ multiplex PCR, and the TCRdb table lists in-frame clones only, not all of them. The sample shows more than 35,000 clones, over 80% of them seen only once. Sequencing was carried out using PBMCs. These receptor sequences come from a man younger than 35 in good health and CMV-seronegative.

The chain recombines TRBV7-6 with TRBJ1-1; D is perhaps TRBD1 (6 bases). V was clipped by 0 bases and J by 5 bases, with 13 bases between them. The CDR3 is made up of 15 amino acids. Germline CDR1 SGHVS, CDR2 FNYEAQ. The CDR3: CASSLARGRGTEAFF. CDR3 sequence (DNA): TGTGCCAGCAGCTTAGCGCGAGGAAGGGGGACTGAAGCTTTCTTT.

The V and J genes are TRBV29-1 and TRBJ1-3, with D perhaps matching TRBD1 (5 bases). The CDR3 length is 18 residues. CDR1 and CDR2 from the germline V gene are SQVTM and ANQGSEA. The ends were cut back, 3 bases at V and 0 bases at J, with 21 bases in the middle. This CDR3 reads CSVDGWSGDSSSGNTIYF. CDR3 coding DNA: TGCAGCGTTGATGGGTGGAGCGGGGACTCGAGCTCTGGAAACACCATATATTTT.

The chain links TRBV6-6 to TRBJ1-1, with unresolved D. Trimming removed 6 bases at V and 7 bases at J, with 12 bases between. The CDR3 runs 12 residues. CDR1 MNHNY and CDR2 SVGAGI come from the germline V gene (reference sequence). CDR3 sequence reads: CASSPGGSEAFF. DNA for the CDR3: TGTGCCAGCAGCCCAGGAGGGAGTGAAGCTTTCTTT.

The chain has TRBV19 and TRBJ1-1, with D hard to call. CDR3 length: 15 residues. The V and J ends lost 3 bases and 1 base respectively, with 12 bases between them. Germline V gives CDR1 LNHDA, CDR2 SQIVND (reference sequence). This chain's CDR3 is CASSIPGTANTEAFF. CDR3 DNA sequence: TGTGCCAGTAGTATCCCAGGAACCGCGAACACTGAAGCTTTCTTT.

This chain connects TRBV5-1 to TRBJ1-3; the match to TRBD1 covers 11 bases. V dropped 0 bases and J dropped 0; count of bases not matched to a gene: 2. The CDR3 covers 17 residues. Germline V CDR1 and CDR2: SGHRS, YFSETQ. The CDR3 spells CASSLEGTGGSGNTIYF. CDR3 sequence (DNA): TGCGCCAGCAGCTTGGAGGGGACAGGGGGCTCTGGAAACACCATATATTTT.

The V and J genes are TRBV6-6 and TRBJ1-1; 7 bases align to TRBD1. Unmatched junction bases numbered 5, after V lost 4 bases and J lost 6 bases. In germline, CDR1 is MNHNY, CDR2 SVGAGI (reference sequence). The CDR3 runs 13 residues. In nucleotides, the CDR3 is TGTGCCAGCAGTTCGACAGGGAGGTCTGAAGCTTTCTTT. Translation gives CASSSTGRSEAFF.

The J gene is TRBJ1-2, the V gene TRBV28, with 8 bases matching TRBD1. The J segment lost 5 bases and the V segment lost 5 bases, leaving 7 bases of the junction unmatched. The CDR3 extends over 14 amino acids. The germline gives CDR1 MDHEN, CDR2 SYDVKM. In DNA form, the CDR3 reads TGTGCCAGCAGTACGGACAGGGCACGGTATGGCTACACCTTC. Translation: CASSTDRARYGYTF.

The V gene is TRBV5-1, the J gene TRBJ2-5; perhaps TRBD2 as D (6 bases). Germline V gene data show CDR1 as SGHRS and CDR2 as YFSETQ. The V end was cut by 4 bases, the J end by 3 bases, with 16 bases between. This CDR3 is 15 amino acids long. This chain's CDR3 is CASSRWGSGEETQYF. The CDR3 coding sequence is TGCGCCAGCAGCCGTTGGGGTAGCGGAGAAGAGACCCAGTACTTC.

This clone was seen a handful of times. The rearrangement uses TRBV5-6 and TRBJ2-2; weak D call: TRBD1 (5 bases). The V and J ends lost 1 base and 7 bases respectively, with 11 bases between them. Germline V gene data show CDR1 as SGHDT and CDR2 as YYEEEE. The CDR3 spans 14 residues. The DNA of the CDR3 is TGTGCCAGCAGCTTGACAGGTCCCGGCGGGGAGCTGTTTTTT. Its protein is CASSLTGPGGELFF.